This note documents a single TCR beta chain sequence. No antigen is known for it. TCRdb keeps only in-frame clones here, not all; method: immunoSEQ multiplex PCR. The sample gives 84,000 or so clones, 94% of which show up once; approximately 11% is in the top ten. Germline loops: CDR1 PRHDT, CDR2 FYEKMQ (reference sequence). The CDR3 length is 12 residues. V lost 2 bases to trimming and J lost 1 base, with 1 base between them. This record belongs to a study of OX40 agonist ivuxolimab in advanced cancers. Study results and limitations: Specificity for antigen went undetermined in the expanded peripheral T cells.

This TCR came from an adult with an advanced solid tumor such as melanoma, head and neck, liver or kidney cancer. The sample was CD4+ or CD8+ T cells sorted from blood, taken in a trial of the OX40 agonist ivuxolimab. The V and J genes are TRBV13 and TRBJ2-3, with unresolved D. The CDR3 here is CASSLRTDTQYF. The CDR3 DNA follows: TGTGCCAGCAGCTTACGCACAGATACGCAGTATTTT.